This T cell receptor beta chain was retrieved from a study of follicular helper T cells after annual influenza vaccination. Study-level results: Day 7 ICOS+CD38+ clones were most often found later in ICOS-CD38- cTfh cells.

Sequencing was performed with immunoSEQ multiplex PCR; in TCRdb, only in-frame clones are kept and a portion is missing. This sample has around 10,000 clones, with approximately 90% found just once. Time point specified: 2015-2016 season, pre-vaccination. Cells are cTfh (non-naive CD4+CXCR5+PD-1+), split by ICOS and CD38 into double-positive or double-negative. This CDR3 spans 15 amino acids. Per germline, CDR1 SGHDT and CDR2 YYEEEE. The V gene lost 4 bases and the J gene lost 2 bases, with 16 bases spanning the gap. A note on this clone: Its antigen is still unknown.

Sequencing was performed on CXCR5+ CD38- circulating T follicular helper cells from blood, taken on the day of influenza vaccination. Described subset: circulating Tfh, non-naive CD4+CXCR5+PD-1+ (ICOS+CD38+ or ICOS-CD38-). The chain joins TRBV5-6 to TRBJ2-7; D may match TRBD1 or TRBD2 (5 bases each). The sequence came from an adult who received the influenza vaccine. The CDR3 here is CASSQTEGTPYEQYF. The DNA for the CDR3 is TGTGCCAGCAGCCAAACGGAAGGGACGCCCTACGAGCAGTACTTC.